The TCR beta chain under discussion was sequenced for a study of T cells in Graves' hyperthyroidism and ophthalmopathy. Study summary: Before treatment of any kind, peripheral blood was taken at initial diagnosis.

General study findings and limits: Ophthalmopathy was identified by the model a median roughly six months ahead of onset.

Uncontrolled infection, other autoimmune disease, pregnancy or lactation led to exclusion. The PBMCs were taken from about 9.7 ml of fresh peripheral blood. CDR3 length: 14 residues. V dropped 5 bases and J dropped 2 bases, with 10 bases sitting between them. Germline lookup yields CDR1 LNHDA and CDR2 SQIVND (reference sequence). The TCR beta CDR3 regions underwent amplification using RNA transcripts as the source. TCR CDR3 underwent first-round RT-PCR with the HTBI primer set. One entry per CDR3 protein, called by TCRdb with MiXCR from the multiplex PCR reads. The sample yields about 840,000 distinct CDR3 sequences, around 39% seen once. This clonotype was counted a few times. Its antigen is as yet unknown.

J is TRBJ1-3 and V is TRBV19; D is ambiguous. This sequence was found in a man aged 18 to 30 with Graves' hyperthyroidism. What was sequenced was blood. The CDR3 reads CASSAEAAGNTIYF. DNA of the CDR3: TGTGCCAGTAGTGCCGAAGCGGCTGGAAACACCATATATTTT.